The clone carrying this TCR beta chain was counted only a few times. What it binds is not known. This record comes from a study of cytomegalovirus exposure and HLA in healthy donors. For the study at large: In an early release, HLA-typed donors contributed approximately 80 million unique TCR sequences. General study findings and limits: Analyses of presence/absence relied on an assumption of roughly uniform sequencing depth across donors. A few CMV-associated chains proved CMV antigen-specific in vitro.

Primers for the PCR totalled 60 Vbeta and 13 Jbeta. Profiled with immunoSEQ multiplex PCR; TCRdb holds only in-frame clones, not every one. Among some 110,000 clones listed, approximately 69% were seen once. Looked up from germline, CDR1 is MDHEN and CDR2 is SYDVKM. The CDR3 is 15 amino acids. V was trimmed by 6 bases and J by 0 bases, leaving 12 bases between them. Sequences were obtained from PBMCs. This TCR was recovered from a man younger than 40 in good health and CMV-seronegative. V and J are TRBV28 and TRBJ2-1, with D uncertain. This CDR3 is CASSPSPNSYNEQFF. The CDR3 DNA follows: TGTGCCAGCAGCCCTAGTCCGAACTCCTACAATGAGCAGTTCTTC. Based on the CDR3 plus reference TRBV28 and TRBJ2-1, the full variable domain is DVKVTQSSRYLVKRTGEKVFLECVQDMDHENMFWYRQDPGLGLRLIYFSYDVKMKEKGDIPEGYSVSREKKERFSLILESASTNQTSMYLCASSPSPNSYNEQFFGPGTRLTVL.